This entry lists 25 T cell receptor beta chains sequenced from one sample in a study of beta chain features in type 1 diabetes. Every bit of the isolated RNA underwent reverse transcription, so sequencing read expressed TCRB transcripts. Some clones are missing from TCRdb's copy, which holds only in-frame ones; the method was immunoSEQ multiplex PCR. The data show a few hundred thousand clones, about 14% seen once. Sample: naive CD4+ T cells from blood. The receptors were gathered from a woman aged 18 to 35 in good health.

The gene calls are TRBV15 and TRBJ2-7; no clear D. Germline values: CDR1 LNHNV, CDR2 YYDKDF (reference sequence). With 3 bases removed from V and 3 bases from J, the gap between germline ends came to 15 bases. The CDR3 covers 15 residues. The CDR3 DNA follows: TGTGCCACCAGCAGCCTCTGGGCCCCATACTACGAGCAGTACTTC. Amino acid sequence: CATSSLWAPYYEQYF.

This clone was seen only a few times. The chain joins TRBV14 to TRBJ2-7; TRBD2 might be the D (6 bases). CDR1 is SGHDN, CDR2 FVKESK, per germline. The V end lost 4 bases, the J end lost 7 bases, and 26 bases lay between the germline ends. This CDR3 comprises 17 residues. In DNA form, the CDR3 reads TGTGCCAGCAGCCCCAGCTCTACCGACTGGGGTGGGAGGGAGCAGTACTTC. Protein: CASSPSSTDWGGREQYF.

The V call is TRBV9, the J call TRBJ1-1; D is possibly TRBD1 (5 bases). The CDR3 contains 14 residues. Trimming removed 0 bases at V and 1 base at J, with 7 bases between. Germline V lookup: CDR1 SGDLS, CDR2 YYNGEE. The CDR3 region has the DNA TGTGCCAGCAGCGTAGATCAGGGGAACACTGAAGCTTTCTTT. Its translation is CASSVDQGNTEAFF.

Only a few counts were recorded for this clone. The gene calls are TRBV20-1 and TRBJ2-1; maybe TRBD2 (6 bases). Germline CDR1 DFQATT, CDR2 SNEGSKA (reference sequence). The CDR3 has 11 residues. The ends were cut back, 6 bases at V and 11 bases at J, with 14 bases in the middle. The CDR3 DNA reads as TGCAGTGCCACCCGGGGGATTAAGCAGTTCTTC. Residues: CSATRGIKQFF.

Only a few counts were recorded for this clone. The chain links TRBV20-1 to TRBJ2-7, with D tentatively TRBD1 (5 bases). The CDR3 extends over 11 amino acids. CDR1 is DFQATT and CDR2 is SNEGSKA in the germline V gene (reference sequence). Trimming pared 4 bases from V and 5 bases from J, leaving 9 bases between. The CDR3 DNA sequence: TGCAGTGCTAAGGGGCGAAACGAGCAGTACTTC. Protein sequence: CSAKGRNEQYF.

The rearrangement joins TRBV9 to TRBJ2-6; TRBD1 matches at 9 bases. This CDR3 has 16 residues. CDR1 is SGDLS, CDR2 YYNGEE, per germline. V shed 3 bases and J 2 bases; nucleotides not matched to a gene: 3. CDR3 sequence: CASSERQGAGANVLTF. The CDR3 DNA reads as TGTGCCAGCAGCGAACGACAGGGGGCTGGGGCCAACGTCCTGACTTTC.

This clone was counted a few times. The same CDR3 is also encoded by other DNA sequences in this sample. The J gene is TRBJ2-1, the V gene TRBV7-2; tentative D call: TRBD1 (5 bases). The CDR3 is 12 amino acids. V was pared by 3 bases and J by 6 bases, with 6 bases between. Germline CDR1 and CDR2: SGHTA and FQGNSA. The CDR3: CASSLQGNEQFF. CDR3 DNA sequence: TGTGCCAGCAGCTTGCAGGGCAATGAGCAGTTCTTC.

This clone has a handful of counts. J is TRBJ2-7 and V is TRBV5-1, with D tentatively TRBD2 (5 bases). This CDR3 comprises 19 residues. Trimming stripped 3 bases from V and 3 bases from J, with 28 bases between. Germline-derived CDR1 and CDR2 are SGHRS and YFSETQ. In nucleotides, the CDR3 is TGCGCCAGCAGCTCAGCGAGTGGCTTAACAGAAGACTACCGCTACGAGCAGTACTTC. It specifies CASSSASGLTEDYRYEQYF.

This clone was detected only a few times. The chain combines TRBV29-1 with TRBJ2-3; 8 bases agree with TRBD1. The CDR3 is 14 residues long. The germline gives CDR1 SQVTM, CDR2 ANQGSEA. Trimming removed 3 bases from V and 5 bases from J; junction bases left unmatched: 7. In DNA form, the CDR3 reads TGCAGCGTTGAGGCCAGGGGGCAGGGAGATACGCAGTATTTT. Translating gives CSVEARGQGDTQYF.

This clone came up a few times. CDR3 nucleotides: TGTGCCTGGAGCCCTGGTCCAGGGTCTGGCTACACCTTC. As protein: CAWSPGPGSGYTF. The chain carries TRBV30 and TRBJ1-2; D possibly corresponds to TRBD1 (5 bases). The germline V and J ends were trimmed by 3 bases and 7 bases, with 15 bases remaining between them. Germline V gene sequence: CDR1 GTSNPN, CDR2 SVGIG (reference sequence). The CDR3 runs 13 residues. The full variable domain, completed using reference TRBV30 and TRBJ1-2, is SQTIHQWPATLVQPVGSPLSLECTVEGTSNPNLYWYRQAAGRGLQLLFYSVGIGQISSEVPQNLSASRPQDRQFILSSKKLLLSDSGFYLCAWSPGPGSGYTFGSGTRLTVV.

The chain is built from TRBV28 and TRBJ2-3; D is undetermined. CDR3 size: 16 residues. Trimming took 2 bases from V and 0 from J, leaving 12 bases between them. CDR1 is MDHEN, CDR2 SYDVKM, per germline. In nucleotides, the CDR3 is TGTGCCAGCAGTTTACCCTCAGGTCGTAGCACAGATACGCAGTATTTT. Amino acids: CASSLPSGRSTDTQYF.

This clone came up a few times. The chain joins TRBV18 to TRBJ2-3; TRBD1 is a possible D gene (6 bases). The V end was cut by 3 bases, the J end by 2 bases, with 12 bases between. CDR3 length: 15 residues. From germline, CDR1 is KGHSH and CDR2 LQKENI. CDR3 bases: TGTGCCAGCTCACCGAACAGGGTTCACACAGATACGCAGTATTTT. Protein product: CASSPNRVHTDTQYF.

This clone was counted only a few times. The rearrangement uses TRBV5-1 and TRBJ2-2, with 8 bases fitting TRBD1. The junction had 4 bases not matched to a gene; V was cut back by 2 bases and J by 1 base. CDR1 and CDR2 from the germline V gene are SGHRS and YFSETQ. CDR3 size: 16 residues. The CDR3 DNA is TGCGCCAGCAGCTTCTTGACAGGGGTGAACACCGGGGAGCTGTTTTTT. Encoded protein: CASSFLTGVNTGELFF.

This clone was seen only a few times. This chain connects TRBV28 to TRBJ2-1, with D possibly being TRBD1 (6 bases). Germline CDR1 MDHEN, CDR2 SYDVKM. The CDR3 is 14 residues long. Trimming left V 6 bases short and J 4 bases short, with 13 bases between. DNA of the CDR3: TGTGCCAGCAGCCCCGGACAGCAGTACAATGAGCAGTTCTTC. Its translation is CASSPGQQYNEQFF.

About this clone: Additional DNA sequences in this sample encode the identical CDR3. The chain recombines TRBV19 with TRBJ1-5; D gene uncertain. Trimming pared 3 bases from V and 1 base from J, leaving 4 bases between. The length of the CDR3 is 13 residues. Germline V CDR1 and CDR2: LNHDA, SQIVND (reference sequence). The CDR3 bases are TGTGCCAGTAGTATCCAAAGCAATCAGCCCCAGCATTTT. It encodes CASSIQSNQPQHF.

This clone was seen a few times. The chain carries TRBV30 and TRBJ1-5, with 7 bases matching TRBD1. Germline V gives CDR1 GTSNPN, CDR2 SVGIG (reference sequence). The CDR3 runs to 15 residues. V was pared by 5 bases and J by 4 bases, with 11 bases of the junction left unmatched. The CDR3 loop is CAWGDDRVGNQPQHF. CDR3 DNA sequence: TGTGCCTGGGGCGACGACAGGGTTGGGAATCAGCCCCAGCATTTT.

This clone appeared a few times. The chain is built from TRBV4-2 and TRBJ1-1, with D tentatively TRBD1 (5 bases). CDR3 length: 15 amino acids. Deletions cut 1 base from V and 1 base from J, with 10 bases between. From germline, CDR1 is LGHNA and CDR2 YNFKEQ. DNA for the CDR3: TGTGCCAGCAGCCAAGGGACGCAGGGGAACACTGAAGCTTTCTTT. Its translation is CASSQGTQGNTEAFF.

The table lists this clone with a few counts. J is TRBJ2-4 and V is TRBV28; D uncertain. Germline V gene data show CDR1 as MDHEN and CDR2 as SYDVKM. The CDR3 has 12 residues. V gave up 3 bases and J gave up 5 bases, with 5 bases separating them. CDR3 nucleotides: TGTGCCAGCAGTTTCCGGGAAAACATTCAGTACTTC. Its translation: CASSFRENIQYF.

The chain carries TRBV2 and TRBJ1-5, with D possibly being TRBD1 (6 bases). The CDR3 is 14 amino acids. V lost 7 bases to trimming and J lost 8 bases, with 18 bases between them. Germline V gene data show CDR1 as SNHLY and CDR2 as FYNNEI. CDR3 region: CASNRLQGIEPQHF. In DNA form, the CDR3 reads TGTGCCAGCAACAGGTTACAGGGTATTGAGCCCCAGCATTTT.

V is TRBV6-1 and J is TRBJ1-2; no firm D call. This CDR3 contains 12 residues. Trimming pared 8 bases from V and 5 bases from J, leaving 12 bases between. CDR1 and CDR2 from the germline V gene are MNHNS and SASEGT. Here the CDR3 reads CASETGIYGYTF. The DNA for the CDR3 is TGTGCCAGCGAGACGGGGATTTATGGCTACACCTTC.

The V call is TRBV5-1, the J call TRBJ2-1; 7 bases match TRBD1. The CDR3 spans 15 residues. Germline loops: CDR1 SGHRS, CDR2 YFSETQ. Trimming took 0 bases from V and 6 from J; bases not matched to a gene: 6. CDR3: CASSLASAGGNEQFF. The CDR3 nucleotides are TGCGCCAGCAGCTTGGCCTCTGCAGGGGGCAATGAGCAGTTCTTC.

This clone appeared a few times. This chain links TRBV28 with TRBJ1-5, with 7 bases lining up with TRBD1. Trimming cost V 4 bases and J 7 bases; bases outside gene matches: 10. The CDR3 spans 15 residues. Looked up from germline, CDR1 is MDHEN and CDR2 is SYDVKM. The CDR3 protein is CASSSRRRGTQPQHF. CDR3 DNA: TGTGCCAGCAGTTCGCGCCGCAGGGGGACCCAGCCCCAGCATTTT.

The chain combines TRBV30 with TRBJ1-2; D is ambiguous. Germline CDR1 is GTSNPN and CDR2 is SVGIG (reference sequence). The CDR3 loop spans 14 amino acids. Between the trimmed V and J ends, which lost 0 bases and 4 bases, there was a span of 12 bases. This CDR3 reads CAWSVIGRIYGYTF. Written as DNA, the CDR3 is TGTGCCTGGAGTGTAATTGGGAGGATCTATGGCTACACCTTC.

This clone came up a few times. V gene TRBV7-9 combines with J gene TRBJ2-7; D perhaps matches TRBD1 (6 bases). The ends were cut back, 0 bases at V and 7 bases at J, with 16 bases in the middle. This CDR3 contains 15 residues. Germline assignment: CDR1 SEHNR and CDR2 FQNEAQ (reference sequence). CDR3 loop: CASSLAQAAGDEQYF. CDR3 bases: TGTGCCAGCAGCTTAGCGCAGGCCGCAGGGGATGAGCAGTACTTC.

This clone has a handful of counts. The chain uses TRBV29-1 and TRBJ1-1; 7 nucleotides line up with TRBD1. The V gene's germline CDR1 is SQVTM and CDR2 ANQGSEA. After removal of 4 bases from V and 4 bases from J, the junction contained 12 bases not matched to a gene. The CDR3 is made up of 15 amino acids. CDR3 sequence: CSVAGTEGIITEAFF. In DNA form, the CDR3 reads TGCAGCGTTGCCGGGACAGAGGGGATTATCACTGAAGCTTTCTTT. Full variable domain (outside the CDR3, taken from reference TRBV29-1 and TRBJ1-1): SAVISQKPSRDICQRGTSLTIQCQVDSQVTMMFWYRQQPGQSLTLIATANQGSEATYESGFVIDKFPISRPNLTFSTLTVSNMSPEDSSIYLCSVAGTEGIITEAFFGQGTRLTVV.